The 20 T cell receptor beta chains given below trace back to one sample, sequenced in a study of T cell clonality in common variable immunodeficiency. Clones were read by immunoSEQ multiplex PCR, and TCRdb kept only the in-frame ones, dropping some. Singletons are absent from the sample, which has about 60,000 clones. The sample comprised peripheral blood mononuclear cells. These receptors came from a person aged 18 to 70 in good health.

Many counts were recorded for this clone. The CDR3 end falls 3 residues outside the read, so it is completed with the germline J gene. This chain joins TRBV10-3 and TRBJ1-5; D gene ambiguous. V dropped 0 bases and J dropped 6 bases, with 12 bases sitting between them. The CDR3 is 15 amino acids. CDR1 ENHRY and CDR2 SYGVKD come from the germline V gene. The covered CDR3 bases are TGTGCCATCAGTGAGTCGGAAGGGTCCAGTCAGCCC. Its protein is CAISESEGSSQP. The whole CDR3 is CAISESEGSSQPQHF.

In its sample, this clone was seen many times. The missing CDR3 end, 3 residues past where the read stops, is filled in from the germline J gene. The genes are TRBV11-2 and TRBJ2-7; TRBD1 aligns across 7 bases. CDR1 SGHAT and CDR2 FQNNGV come from the germline V gene. CDR3 length: 14 residues. V lost 5 bases to trimming and J lost 2 bases; unmatched junction nucleotides: 6. Here the CDR3 reads CASSPKGQPYEQYF. The covered CDR3 bases are TGTGCCAGCAGCCCAAAGGGACAGCCCTACGAG.

This clone was recorded at least ten times. The CDR3 goes on 3 residues after the read ends, and that part is filled in from the germline J gene. V is TRBV16 and J is TRBJ1-1; D not certain. Germline values: CDR1 KGHSY, CDR2 FQNENV. V lost 2 bases, J lost 6 bases, and 7 bases lay in between. The CDR3 contains 12 residues. CDR3 sequence reads: CASSQSGAEAFF. The CDR3 DNA, read in part, is TGTGCCAGCAGCCAAAGCGGGGCTGAA.

This clone occurred a few times. Read sequence stops 3 residues before the CDR3 end, and the germline J gene provides the missing end. The chain recombines TRBV7-8 with TRBJ1-4; no definite D call. Germline V lookup: CDR1 SGHVS, CDR2 FQNEAQ. Trimming removed 5 bases from V and 7 bases from J, with 14 bases in between. The CDR3 has 14 amino acids. CDR3 residues: CASSLSGWREKLFF. The sequenced part of the CDR3 DNA is TGTGCCAGCAGCCTTTCGGGGTGGCGTGAAAAA.

The table lists this clone with many counts. The CDR3 is cut off 3 residues early in the read; its end comes from the germline J gene. The V and J genes are TRBV7-8 and TRBJ1-1, with 9 bases lining up with TRBD1. V dropped 7 bases and J dropped 0; count of bases not matched to a gene: 6. The CDR3 length is 15 residues. Looked up from germline, CDR1 is SGHVS and CDR2 is FQNEAQ. This CDR3 reads CASTHGTGMNTEAFF. CDR3 DNA, as far as it was read: TGTGCCAGCACCCACGGGACAGGGATGAACACTGAA.

There are many counts of this clone. The CDR3 end is not reached by the read, which stops 3 residues before it; the germline J gene fills it in. This chain joins TRBV11-2 and TRBJ2-4, with unresolved D. Germline V gene lookup returns CDR1 SGHAT and CDR2 FQNNGV. Trimming left V 3 bases short and J 5 bases short, with 8 bases between. The CDR3 is 13 amino acids. The chain's CDR3 is CASSFRRENIQYF. The sequenced part of the CDR3 DNA is TGTGCCAGCAGCTTTAGAAGGGAAAACATT.

This clone was detected many times. Read sequence stops 3 residues before the CDR3 end, and the germline J gene provides the missing end. The chain recombines TRBV13 with TRBJ2-7; TRBD1 matches 7 bases. With V trimmed by 6 bases and J by 3 bases, 14 bases remained unmatched. This CDR3 is built from 16 residues. Germline V gene sequence: CDR1 PRHDT, CDR2 FYEKMQ (reference sequence). The CDR3 sequence is CASSPGPYGTDYEQYF. The sequenced part of the CDR3 DNA is TGTGCCAGCAGTCCCGGCCCCTACGGGACAGACTACGAG.

This clone was picked up many times. Read coverage stops 3 residues before the CDR3 terminus; the germline J gene supplies the remainder. This chain uses TRBV20-1 with TRBJ2-6; maybe TRBD1 (6 bases). Germline V gene data show CDR1 as DFQATT and CDR2 as SNEGSKA (reference sequence). The CDR3 loop spans 19 amino acids. Between the trimmed V and J ends, which lost 2 bases and 2 bases, there was a span of 22 bases. CDR3 region: CSARPADFRTVTGANVLTF. CDR3 DNA (partial): TGCAGTGCTAGACCAGCGGATTTCAGGACAGTAACTGGGGCCAACGTC.

This clone was picked up a small number of times. The read is 3 residues too short to cover the CDR3 end, so that end is filled in from the germline J gene. The V and J genes are TRBV5-5 and TRBJ2-3; maybe TRBD2 (5 bases). V lost 4 bases and J lost 1, with 13 bases in between. CDR3 length: 15 amino acids. CDR1 and CDR2 from the germline V gene are SGHKS and YYEKEE (reference sequence). CDR3 DNA, as far as it was read: TGTGCCAGCAGCCCGCAACTAGATCGCACAGATACG. This translates into CASSPQLDRTDT. The full CDR3 protein is CASSPQLDRTDTQYF.

This clone was seen repeatedly, ten times or more. The read falls 3 residues short of the CDR3 end, and the missing part is taken from the germline J gene. The V gene is TRBV5-1, the J gene TRBJ2-1; no clear D gene. The CDR3 has 16 residues. The V gene lost 0 bases and the J gene lost 0 bases, with 10 bases spanning the gap. Looked up from germline, CDR1 is SGHRS and CDR2 is YFSETQ. This CDR3 is CASSLATPSSYNEQFF. CDR3 DNA, as far as it was read: TGCGCCAGCAGCTTGGCTACCCCGAGCTCCTACAATGAG.

This clone was seen a handful of times. The read finishes 3 residues shy of the CDR3 end, and the germline J gene is used to complete it. This rearrangement joins TRBV7-2 to TRBJ2-2; the D is unclear. CDR1 SGHTA and CDR2 FQGNSA come from the germline V gene. V lost 5 bases to trimming and J lost 5 bases, with 9 bases between them. This CDR3 comprises 13 residues. Incomplete CDR3 DNA: TGTGCCAGCAGCCCCCAGGTAACCGGGGAG. Protein product: CASSPQVTGE. In full, the CDR3 reads CASSPQVTGELFF. Using reference TRBV7-2 and TRBJ2-2 for the parts outside the CDR3, the full variable domain is GAGVSQSPSNKVTEKGKDVELRCDPISGHTALYWYRQSLGQGLEFLIYFQGNSAPDKSGLPSDRFSAERTGGSVSTLTIQRTQQEDSAVYLCASSPQVTGELFFGEGSRLTVL.

This clone was seen many times. The CDR3 goes on 3 residues after the read ends, and that part is filled in from the germline J gene. V and J are TRBV5-4 and TRBJ1-1; tentatively, D is TRBD1 (6 bases). Trimming pared 3 bases from V and 0 bases from J, leaving 9 bases between. This CDR3 has 14 residues. CDR1 is SGHNT and CDR2 is YYREEE in the germline V gene (reference sequence). The sequenced part of the CDR3 DNA is TGTGCCAGCAGCTCGGGACATCTGAACACTGAA. It is translated as CASSSGHLNTE. The complete CDR3 protein is CASSSGHLNTEAFF.

This clone appeared many times. The CDR3 end is not reached by the read, which stops 3 residues before it; the germline J gene fills it in. The chain links TRBV5-4 to TRBJ2-7; 7 bases match TRBD2. J gave up 5 bases and V 2 bases, and 10 bases lay outside the gene matches. CDR3 length: 15 residues. The germline V gene encodes CDR1 SGHNT and CDR2 YYREEE (reference sequence). The CDR3 reads CASSFGGGRVDEQYF. The covered CDR3 bases are TGTGCCAGCAGCTTCGGTGGCGGGAGAGTCGACGAG.

In this sample, this clone turned up many times. CDR3 protein: CASSLDGTPNTGELFF. CDR3 DNA, as far as it was read: TGTGCCAGCAGTTTAGATGGCACCCCGAACACCGGGGAG. V gene TRBV12-3 or TRBV12-4 combines with J gene TRBJ2-2; the D is unclear. Read data end 3 residues before the CDR3 end; the end is taken from the germline J gene. The ends were cut back, 1 base at V and 0 bases at J, with 9 bases in the middle. CDR3 length equals 16 residues.

A remark on this clone: The sequenced fragment ends 3 residues before the CDR3 boundary, so the rest is inferred from the germline J gene. The chain links TRBV30 to TRBJ1-5; possibly TRBD1 for D (5 bases). Germline V CDR1 and CDR2: GTSNPN, SVGIG (reference sequence). The CDR3 covers 15 residues. Trimming took 0 bases from V and 4 from J, leaving 13 bases between them. CDR3 sequence: CAWSVQIGGNQPQHF. CDR3 DNA, as far as it was read: TGTGCCTGGAGTGTACAAATCGGGGGGAATCAGCCC.

This clone was seen ten or more times. From the germline J gene comes the end of the CDR3, since the read stops 3 residues before it. The chain combines TRBV7-3 with TRBJ2-5; TRBD1 is a possible D gene (5 bases). Germline-derived CDR1 and CDR2 are SGHTA and FQGTGA. V lost 1 base and J 2 bases, leaving 8 bases between the germline ends. The CDR3 is 14 residues long. The CDR3 here is CASSLMGQQETQYF. The part of the CDR3 DNA that was read is TGTGCCAGCAGCTTAATGGGGCAGCAAGAGACC.

This clone was counted many times. The read terminates 3 residues before the CDR3 end, so the remaining end is supplied by the germline J gene. This chain connects TRBV4-2 to TRBJ1-2, with 9 bases that match TRBD1. Germline V CDR1 and CDR2: LGHNA, YNFKEQ. J gave up 5 bases and V 0 bases, and 7 bases lay outside the gene matches. The CDR3 runs to 16 residues. The CDR3 sequence: CASSQDLRTGEYGYTF. The CDR3 DNA, read in part, is TGTGCCAGCAGCCAAGATCTCCGGACAGGGGAATATGGC.

This clone was counted ten times or more. The read ends 3 residues before the CDR3 terminus; that terminus is restored from the germline J gene. V usage is TRBV13 and J usage is TRBJ2-2; D is ambiguous. In germline, CDR1 is PRHDT, CDR2 FYEKMQ (reference sequence). The CDR3 length is 11 residues. V was trimmed by 5 bases and J by 6 bases, leaving 4 bases between them. The sequenced part of the CDR3 DNA is TGTGCCAGCAGCGAGCCCGGGGAG. Its protein is CASSEPGE. Given in full, the CDR3 is CASSEPGELFF.

This clone was observed at least ten times. CDR3 DNA (partial): TGTGCCACTACCGGGACAGTGGGGACC. Protein product: CATTGTVGT. The full-length CDR3 reads as CATTGTVGTQYF. This chain links TRBV28 with TRBJ2-5, with 7 nucleotides matching TRBD1. Read data end 3 residues before the CDR3 end; the end is taken from the germline J gene. V lost 10 bases to trimming and J lost 7 bases; unmatched junction nucleotides: 9. The length of the CDR3 is 12 residues. CDR1 is MDHEN and CDR2 is SYDVKM in the germline V gene.

This clone has at least ten counts. The read halts 3 residues ahead of the CDR3 end, with the missing end drawn from the germline J gene. This chain joins TRBV5-1 and TRBJ2-5, with D maybe TRBD1 (6 bases). CDR1 and CDR2 (germline): SGHRS, YFSETQ. The CDR3 extends over 16 amino acids. V was trimmed by 0 bases and J by 5 bases, leaving 17 bases between them. This CDR3 is CASSLGRSGDSETQYF. The sequenced CDR3 bases are TGCGCCAGCAGCTTGGGTAGGTCAGGGGATTCGGAGACC.